This TCR beta chain stems from a study of CD4 T cells in relation to SARS-CoV-2 and coronaviruses (dated by TCRdb to the early 2020s). As for the study more broadly: In the ViraFEST assay, PBMCs were cultured with antigen for approximately 9 days, after which TCR beta CDR3s were sequenced to identify clonal expansions specific to the antigen. The negative reference condition was either a culture with an HIV-1 Nef peptide pool or a culture with no peptide. Patient-derived lymphoblastoid cell lines were used to map the HLA restriction of shared crossreactive spike epitopes. At the level of individual TCR clonotypes, the study evaluated whether memory CD4+ T cells crossreact between the spike proteins of SARS-CoV-2 and those of common cold coronaviruses. The Adaptive Biotechnologies TCR-sequencing kit was used to sequence samples from a few pre-COVID donors and the naive versus memory experiments, while other data came from Illumina-based sequencing. A different TCR-beta assay, based on Illumina, was used to sequence expansion assays from other donors in the study.

CD4+ T cells from unexposed donors were collected before the COVID-19 pandemic (2011-2018). After more than nine days of culture, CD4+ T cells were isolated with the EasySep CD4+ T cell isolation kit. As cell numbers permitted, CD4+ T cells from unexposed donors were tested for reactivity to SARS-CoV-2 S and N and to four common cold coronavirus spike pools. Around 1.8 million PBMCs per well were cultured in IMDM with approximately 5% human AB serum and about 9.7 IU/ml IL-2. Half of the culture medium was replaced with fresh IL-2-containing medium on days 3 and 7. Each peptide culture condition was generally run in triplicate replicate wells. Leukapheresis product for the unexposed donors was bought commercially. Ficoll-Paque PLUS gradient centrifugation was used to isolate PBMCs from either whole blood or leukapheresis product. PBMCs were either used fresh in the expansion assay or cryopreserved at -140 degrees C. The QIAamp Micro DNA Kit was used to extract genomic DNA from the CD4+ T cells.

Study-wide conclusions, independent of this receptor: Compared with monoreactive clones, crossreactive clones had significantly weaker SARS-CoV-2-driven expansion, a result consistent with antigenic imprinting. Since the crossreactivity analysis centred on spike protein, crossreactivity against other viral proteins was not assessed. Memory CD4+ clonotypes crossrecognizing SARS-CoV-2 and at least one common cold coronavirus spike were found in around 59% of donors. Because no donor provided both pre-pandemic and post-infection samples, tracing the source of pre-existing responses was limited. Small numbers of patients and of tested TCRs were a limitation of the study.

As to this clone: Its antigen is not yet known. Base qualities are missing; no much larger clone stands one base away.

Receptor libraries were prepared by the immunoSEQ multiplex PCR assay. The original methods were these. During preprocessing, nonproductive sequences were removed, as were CDR3s that did not start with C, did not end with F or W, or were shorter than 7 amino acids. The MANAFEST web app was used to call antigen-specific clonotypes on the basis of expansion compared with the reference and with other culture wells. To be counted as positive, a clone had to show significant expansion compared with the reference culture, at an FDR below 0.05, in 2 of 3 replicate wells. Positive clones also required significant expansion versus all other tandem wells and an odds ratio above 5. CDR3 homology was quantified as pairwise Levenshtein distance, calculated with the stringdist R package after three terminal residues were trimmed from each end. The table was pulled from immuneACCESS by TCRdb, which kept in-frame rearrangements only. Such tables lose some clones; where checked, under half of the loss comes from unresolved V genes, and the rest has no known cause. The V and J calls and clone size were taken over from that table, and D and trimming were inferred from the DNA. Present in this sample are some 16,000 clones, 65% to 85% of which were seen just once. 25% to 30% of the sample belongs to the ten largest clones.

This clonotype was obtained from a human donor in good health. Sample: CD4+ T cells from PBMCs, cultured in vitro.

The sequence in DNA is TGTGCCAGCAGCCAAGGATCTAGCGGGAGATCAGGCGAGCAGTACTTC. This translates into CASSQGSSGRSGEQYF. The sequence is built from TRBV3-1 (or the pseudogene TRBV3-2) and TRBJ2-7, with TRBD2 matching 10 junction bases. Counted from cysteine to phenylalanine, this CDR3 has 16 amino acids. Here the CDR3 DNA is all that survives: 48 bases in frame from base 1. Trimming leaves V shorter by 1 base and J shorter by 6 bases, with the junction holding 9 bases beyond the gene matches. From a lookup of the germline V gene (reference sequence), CDR1 and CDR2 are LGHDT and YNNKEL.